The sequence of this T cell receptor (beta chain) was determined in a study of shared clonotypes between healthy human individuals. In the case of this clone: The antigen remains undetermined. The sample carries other DNA sequences with the same CDR3.

In the CD4+ fraction, cells were divided into CD45RA+ naive and CD45RA-negative memory subsets. Method: immunoSEQ multiplex PCR; TCRdb's copy keeps in-frame clones and lacks some. The profile shows some 2.3 million clones, more than 80% of them singletons. The CDR3 contains 14 residues. CDR1 MDHEN and CDR2 SYDVKM come from the germline V gene. V shed 2 bases and J shed 5 bases, with 12 bases lying between them. Whole-study results and caveats: Non-shared clonotypes displayed generation probabilities falling below those of clonotypes present in all four donors.

The rearrangement joins TRBV28 to TRBJ1-1; TRBD1 is a possible D gene (6 bases). The receptor's source is a man aged 18 to 29 in good health. Some clones in this sample may be carry-over from other donors' samples. Sequenced sample: naive CD4+ T cells from PBMCs. Regarding subset: CD45RA+ positively selected. The CDR3 DNA reads TGTGCCAGCAGTTTAAGGGGAGGGGGAACTGAAGCTTTCTTT. The encoded protein is CASSLRGGGTEAFF. The complete variable domain, with remaining parts taken from reference TRBV28 and TRBJ1-1, reads DVKVTQSSRYLVKRTGEKVFLECVQDMDHENMFWYRQDPGLGLRLIYFSYDVKMKEKGDIPEGYSVSREKKERFSLILESASTNQTSMYLCASSLRGGGTEAFFGQGTRLTVV.